These 2 T cell receptor beta chains were all obtained from the same sample, sequenced in a study of cytomegalovirus exposure and HLA in healthy donors. PCR employed 60 Vbeta and 13 Jbeta primers. Data came from immunoSEQ multiplex PCR; TCRdb stores just in-frame clones and leaves some out. Among more than 100,000 clones, about 73% were seen once, and the ten largest hold 8.2%. Sequencing used PBMCs. The receptors originated from a woman aged 40 to 55 in good health and CMV-seropositive.

V is TRBV6-5 and J is TRBJ1-1; 7 bases are shared with TRBD1. CDR1 and CDR2 from the germline V gene are MNHEY and SVGAGI. Trimming cost V 8 bases and J 1 base; bases outside gene matches: 7. The CDR3 has 14 amino acids. The CDR3 DNA reads as TGTGCCAGCCGTCTCGGGACAGAGAACACTGAAGCTTTCTTT. Its protein is CASRLGTENTEAFF.

In this sample, this clone turned up a few times. The chain combines TRBV6-1 with TRBJ2-1; D might be TRBD1 (5 bases). Germline lookup yields CDR1 MNHNS and CDR2 SASEGT. V gave up 3 bases and J gave up 9 bases, with 12 bases separating them. The CDR3 runs to 13 residues. The DNA for the CDR3 is TGTGCCAGCAGTGATAAGGGTACAGGTGAGCAGTTCTTC. Residues: CASSDKGTGEQFF.